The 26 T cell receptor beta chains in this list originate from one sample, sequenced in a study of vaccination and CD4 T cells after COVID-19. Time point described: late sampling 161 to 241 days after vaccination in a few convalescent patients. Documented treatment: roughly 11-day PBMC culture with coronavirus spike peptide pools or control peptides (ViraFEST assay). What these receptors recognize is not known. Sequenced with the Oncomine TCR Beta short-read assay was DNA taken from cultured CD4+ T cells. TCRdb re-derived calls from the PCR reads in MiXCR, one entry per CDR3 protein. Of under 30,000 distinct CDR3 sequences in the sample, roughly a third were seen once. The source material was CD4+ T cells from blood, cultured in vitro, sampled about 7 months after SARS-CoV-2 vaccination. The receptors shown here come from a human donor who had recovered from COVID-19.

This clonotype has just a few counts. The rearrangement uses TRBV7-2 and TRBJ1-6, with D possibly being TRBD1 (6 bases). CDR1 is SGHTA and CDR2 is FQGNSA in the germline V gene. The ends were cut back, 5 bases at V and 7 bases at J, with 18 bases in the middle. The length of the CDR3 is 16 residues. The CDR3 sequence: CASSESAGARNSPLHF. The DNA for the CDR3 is TGTGCCAGCAGCGAAAGCGCGGGGGCGCGGAATTCACCCCTCCACTTT.

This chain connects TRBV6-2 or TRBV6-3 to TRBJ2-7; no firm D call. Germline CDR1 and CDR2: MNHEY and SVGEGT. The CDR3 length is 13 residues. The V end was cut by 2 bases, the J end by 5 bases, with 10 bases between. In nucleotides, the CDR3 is TGTGCCAGCAGTTACAGTGGGATCAACGAGCAGTACTTC. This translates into CASSYSGINEQYF.

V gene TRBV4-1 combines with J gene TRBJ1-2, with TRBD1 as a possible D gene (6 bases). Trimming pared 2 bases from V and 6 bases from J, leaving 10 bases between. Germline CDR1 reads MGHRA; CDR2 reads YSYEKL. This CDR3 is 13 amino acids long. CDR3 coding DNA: TGCGCCAGCAGCCAAAGGGGGGGGGATGGCTACACCTTC. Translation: CASSQRGGDGYTF.

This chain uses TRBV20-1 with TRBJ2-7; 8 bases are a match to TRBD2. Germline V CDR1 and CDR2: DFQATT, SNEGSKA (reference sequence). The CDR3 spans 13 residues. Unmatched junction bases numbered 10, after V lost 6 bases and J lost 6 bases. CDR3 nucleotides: TGCAGTGCCGCCAGGACTAGCTCGGGCGAGCAGTACTTC. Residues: CSAARTSSGEQYF.

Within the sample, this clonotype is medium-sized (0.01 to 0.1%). CDR3 DNA: TGCAGTGTGCCGGACAGGGGCTATTTGGGCGAGCAGTACTTC. Amino acids: CSVPDRGYLGEQYF. V usage is TRBV20-1 and J usage is TRBJ2-7; 9 nucleotides line up with TRBD1. Germline CDR1 is DFQATT and CDR2 is SNEGSKA (reference sequence). This CDR3 has 14 residues. V was clipped by 7 bases and J by 6 bases; unmatched bases: 13.

In nucleotides, the CDR3 is TGTGCCAGCAGCAACCGTCGAGCGGACAGGGACTTAAATGAGCAGTTCTTC. This translates into CASSNRRADRDLNEQFF. The V gene is TRBV6-2 or TRBV6-3, the J gene TRBJ2-1; the match to TRBD1 covers 8 bases. Unmatched junction bases numbered 17, after V lost 6 bases and J lost 7 bases. Germline lookup yields CDR1 MNHEY and CDR2 SVGEGT. The CDR3 is made up of 17 amino acids.

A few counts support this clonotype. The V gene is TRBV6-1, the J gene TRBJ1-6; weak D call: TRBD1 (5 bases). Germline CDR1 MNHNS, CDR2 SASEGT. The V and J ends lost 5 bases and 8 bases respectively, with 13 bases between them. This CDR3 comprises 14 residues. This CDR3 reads CASSRAGDDSPLHF. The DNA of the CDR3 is TGTGCCAGCAGTCGAGCGGGGGATGATTCACCCCTCCACTTT.

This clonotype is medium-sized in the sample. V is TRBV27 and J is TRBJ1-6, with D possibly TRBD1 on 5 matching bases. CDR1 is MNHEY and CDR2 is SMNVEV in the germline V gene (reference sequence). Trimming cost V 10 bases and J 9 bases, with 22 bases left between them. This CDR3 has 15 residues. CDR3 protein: CATAPTSLGGSPLHF. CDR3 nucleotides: TGTGCCACCGCACCGACAAGCCTTGGGGGTTCACCCCTCCACTTT.

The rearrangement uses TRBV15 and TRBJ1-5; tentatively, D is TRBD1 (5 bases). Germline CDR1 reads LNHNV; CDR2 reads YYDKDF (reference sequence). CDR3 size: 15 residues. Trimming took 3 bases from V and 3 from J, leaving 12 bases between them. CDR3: CATSSTDSNNQPQHF. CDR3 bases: TGTGCCACCAGCAGTACTGACAGTAACAATCAGCCCCAGCATTTT.

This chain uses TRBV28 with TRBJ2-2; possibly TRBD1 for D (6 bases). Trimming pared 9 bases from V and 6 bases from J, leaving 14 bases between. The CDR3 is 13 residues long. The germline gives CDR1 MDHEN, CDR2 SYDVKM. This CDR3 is CASVNRVAGELFF. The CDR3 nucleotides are TGTGCCAGTGTAAACAGGGTAGCCGGGGAGCTGTTTTTT.

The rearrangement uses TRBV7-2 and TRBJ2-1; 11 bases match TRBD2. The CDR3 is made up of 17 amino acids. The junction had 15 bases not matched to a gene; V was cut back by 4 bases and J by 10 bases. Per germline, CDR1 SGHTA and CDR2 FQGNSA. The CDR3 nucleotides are TGTGCCAGCAGCTCCCGTGTGGTAGCGGGAGGGCCTAGAGAGCAGTTCTTC. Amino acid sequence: CASSSRVVAGGPREQFF.

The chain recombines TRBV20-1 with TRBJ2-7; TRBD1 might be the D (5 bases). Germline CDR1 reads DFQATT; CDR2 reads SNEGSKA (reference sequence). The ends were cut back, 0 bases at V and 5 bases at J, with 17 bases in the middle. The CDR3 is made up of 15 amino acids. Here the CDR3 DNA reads TGCAGTGCTAGAGACGACGGGTCAGGGATTAACGAGCAGTACTTC. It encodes CSARDDGSGINEQYF.

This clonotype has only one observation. The CDR3 DNA follows: TGTGCCAGCAGCGCGACTAGCGGGAACTACAATGAGCAGTTCTTC. Its protein is CASSATSGNYNEQFF. The rearrangement uses TRBV7-9 and TRBJ2-1; TRBD2 aligns across 11 bases. Trimming took 5 bases from V and 3 from J; bases not matched to a gene: 3. Germline assignment: CDR1 SEHNR and CDR2 FQNEAQ (reference sequence). The CDR3 covers 15 residues.

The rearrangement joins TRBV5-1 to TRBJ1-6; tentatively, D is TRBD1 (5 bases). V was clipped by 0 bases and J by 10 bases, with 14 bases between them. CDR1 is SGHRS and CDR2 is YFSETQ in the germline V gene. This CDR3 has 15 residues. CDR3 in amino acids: CASSLGLQGLSPLHF. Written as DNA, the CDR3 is TGCGCCAGCAGCTTGGGTCTGCAGGGTTTGTCACCCCTCCACTTT.

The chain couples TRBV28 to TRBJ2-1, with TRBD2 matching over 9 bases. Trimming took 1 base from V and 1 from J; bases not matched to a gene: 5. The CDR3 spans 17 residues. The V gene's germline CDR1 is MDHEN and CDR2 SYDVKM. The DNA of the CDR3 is TGTGCCAGCAGTTTATTTAGCGGGAGATGGTCCTACAATGAGCAGTTCTTC. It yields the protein CASSLFSGRWSYNEQFF.

The CDR3 loop is CASSVERGAEAFF. The CDR3 DNA is TGTGCCAGCAGTGTGGAGAGGGGAGCTGAAGCTTTCTTT. The V call is TRBV6-4, the J call TRBJ1-1, with D perhaps matching TRBD1 (5 bases). Germline CDR1 reads MRHNA; CDR2 reads SNTAGT. This CDR3 spans 13 amino acids. The V end lost 4 bases, the J end lost 6 bases, and 12 bases lay between the germline ends.

CDR3 nucleotides: TGCGCCAGCAGCCAACCCTACAATTACGACAGCGACTCTGAAGCTTTCTTT. It specifies CASSQPYNYDSDSEAFF. The chain employs TRBV4-1 and TRBJ1-1; the D gene is possibly TRBD1 (5 bases). V was pared by 2 bases and J by 6 bases, with 22 bases between. The CDR3 is 17 residues long. Germline loops: CDR1 MGHRA, CDR2 YSYEKL.

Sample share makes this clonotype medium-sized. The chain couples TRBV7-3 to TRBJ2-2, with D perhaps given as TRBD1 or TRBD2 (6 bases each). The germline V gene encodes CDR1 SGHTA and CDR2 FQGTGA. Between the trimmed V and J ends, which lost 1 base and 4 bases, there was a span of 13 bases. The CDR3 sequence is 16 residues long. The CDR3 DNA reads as TGTGCCAGCAGCTTAAAGGGGGGAGGAGTCACCGGGGAGCTGTTTTTT. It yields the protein CASSLKGGGVTGELFF.

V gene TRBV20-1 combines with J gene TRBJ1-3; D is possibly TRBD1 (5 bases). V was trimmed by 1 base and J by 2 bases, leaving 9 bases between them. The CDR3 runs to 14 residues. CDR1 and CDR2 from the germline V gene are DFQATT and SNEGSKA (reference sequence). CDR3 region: CSARVEQAGNTIYF. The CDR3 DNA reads TGCAGTGCTAGAGTTGAACAGGCTGGAAACACCATATATTTT.

In nucleotides, the CDR3 is TGTGCCAGCACTAAGGACGCCGCCCGGGCTTTCTTT. This encodes CASTKDAARAFF. The chain recombines TRBV28 with TRBJ1-1; D unresolved. The ends were cut back, 7 bases at V and 11 bases at J, with 17 bases in the middle. This CDR3 comprises 12 residues. Germline V lookup: CDR1 MDHEN, CDR2 SYDVKM.

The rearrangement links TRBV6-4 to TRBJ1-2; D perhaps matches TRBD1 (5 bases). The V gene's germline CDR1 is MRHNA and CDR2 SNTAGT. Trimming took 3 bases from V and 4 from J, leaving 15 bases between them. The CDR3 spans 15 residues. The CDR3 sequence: CASSEQGGVSYGYTF. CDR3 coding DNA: TGTGCCAGCAGTGAGCAGGGCGGCGTGAGCTATGGCTACACCTTC.

The CDR3 bases are TGTGCCAGCCCCCGGGATAGCGGGTCGGAGACCCAGTACTTC. Protein product: CASPRDSGSETQYF. V usage is TRBV2 and J usage is TRBJ2-5, with 7 bases fitting TRBD2. CDR3 length: 14 amino acids. Germline lookup yields CDR1 SNHLY and CDR2 FYNNEI. V lost 8 bases, J lost 5 bases, and 11 bases stayed unmatched.

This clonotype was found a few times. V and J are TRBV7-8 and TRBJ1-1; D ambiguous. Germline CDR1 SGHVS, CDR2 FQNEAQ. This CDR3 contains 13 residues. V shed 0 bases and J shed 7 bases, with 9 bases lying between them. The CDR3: CASSLAQDYEAFF. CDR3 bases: TGTGCCAGCAGCTTAGCGCAAGACTATGAAGCTTTCTTT.

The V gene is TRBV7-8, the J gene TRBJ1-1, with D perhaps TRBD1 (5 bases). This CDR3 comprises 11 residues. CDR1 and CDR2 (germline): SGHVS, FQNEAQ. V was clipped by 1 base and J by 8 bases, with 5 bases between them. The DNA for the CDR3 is TGTGCCAGCAGCTTAGGGGGGGAAGCTTTCTTT. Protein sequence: CASSLGGEAFF. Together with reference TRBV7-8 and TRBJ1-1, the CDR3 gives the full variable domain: GAGVSQSPRYKVAKRGQDVALRCDPISGHVSLFWYQQALGQGPEFLTYFQNEAQLDKSGLPSDRFFAERPEGSVSTLKIQRTQQEDSAVYLCASSLGGEAFFGQGTRLTVV.

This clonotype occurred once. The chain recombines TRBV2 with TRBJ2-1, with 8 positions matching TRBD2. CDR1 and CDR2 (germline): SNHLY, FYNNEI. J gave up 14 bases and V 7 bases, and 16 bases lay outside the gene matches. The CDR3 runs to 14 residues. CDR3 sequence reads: CASNPVTSARTEFF. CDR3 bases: TGTGCCAGCAATCCCGTGACTAGCGCCCGCACAGAGTTCTTC.

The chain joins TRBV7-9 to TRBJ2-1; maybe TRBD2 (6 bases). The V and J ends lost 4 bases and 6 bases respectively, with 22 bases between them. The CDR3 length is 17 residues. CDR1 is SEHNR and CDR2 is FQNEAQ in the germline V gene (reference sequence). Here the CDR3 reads CASSSYLGWSRGNEQFF. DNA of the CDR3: TGTGCCAGCAGCTCGTATCTTGGATGGTCGCGGGGCAATGAGCAGTTCTTC.